This T cell receptor (beta chain) is drawn from a study of T-cell reconstitution after alpha-beta-depleted transplantation in children. Study-level points and caveats: One year after transplant, T-cell counts and diversity came mostly from newly produced T cells. Surviving recipient T cells and intrathymic progenitors accounted for some patients' high TCRbeta diversity at day 60. The study reportedly traced alpha-beta T cells about two months after transplant to several hundred expanded graft clones.

Germline V gene sequence: CDR1 DFQATT, CDR2 SNEGSKA (reference sequence). Trimming cost V 3 bases and J 8 bases, with 11 bases left between them. The CDR3 runs to 12 residues. This sample's TCRbeta library carried unique molecular identifier barcodes. TCRdb reprocessed the PCR reads with MiXCR, giving one entry per CDR3 protein. Of about 500,000 distinct CDR3 sequences detected, approximately 10% appear once; the ten largest clones hold 12% to 15%. A note on this clonotype: Its antigen is still unknown.

The clonotype comes from a female patient between 2 and 15 years old who had a stem cell transplant for aplastic anemia, so the T cells may come from the graft donor. The source was PBMCs, mostly from graft donor cells, collected 180 days after TCRalphabeta/CD19-depleted stem cell transplant. This sequence joins TRBV20-1 and TRBJ2-4; D is unclear. This CDR3 is CSASAYKDIQYF. The CDR3 region has the DNA TGCAGTGCTAGCGCATACAAGGACATTCAGTACTTC.